This T cell receptor beta chain was sequenced in a study of T cell repertoires in cytomegalovirus infection. Study in general: Selected CMV epitopes included recently identified HLA-C-restricted ones as well as well-studied HLA-B-restricted ones. The public TCR beta signatures pointed to both CMV infection and matching HLA type.

For this clonotype: The antigen is undetermined.

Overall study findings and caveats: HLA-C-restricted, CMV-specific TCR beta clonotypes were dominant ex vivo.

TCRdb reanalysed the reads using MiXCR and keeps one entry per CDR3 protein. The sample has tens of thousands of distinct CDR3 sequences; 20% to 25% are singletons. V lost 1 base to trimming and J lost 7 bases, with 16 bases between them. This CDR3 has 15 residues. The rearrangement links TRBV12-3 or TRBV12-4 to TRBJ1-2, with D unclear. The sequencing here drew on CD8+ T cells from cultured PBMCs, taken from culture after CMV antigen stimulation. The receptor's source is a human donor in good health (CMV status not recorded). Some clones in this sample may be carry-over from other donors' samples. This CDR3 reads CASSLDFPETGGYTF. The CDR3 DNA sequence: TGTGCCAGCAGTTTAGATTTTCCTGAGACGGGTGGCTACACCTTC.